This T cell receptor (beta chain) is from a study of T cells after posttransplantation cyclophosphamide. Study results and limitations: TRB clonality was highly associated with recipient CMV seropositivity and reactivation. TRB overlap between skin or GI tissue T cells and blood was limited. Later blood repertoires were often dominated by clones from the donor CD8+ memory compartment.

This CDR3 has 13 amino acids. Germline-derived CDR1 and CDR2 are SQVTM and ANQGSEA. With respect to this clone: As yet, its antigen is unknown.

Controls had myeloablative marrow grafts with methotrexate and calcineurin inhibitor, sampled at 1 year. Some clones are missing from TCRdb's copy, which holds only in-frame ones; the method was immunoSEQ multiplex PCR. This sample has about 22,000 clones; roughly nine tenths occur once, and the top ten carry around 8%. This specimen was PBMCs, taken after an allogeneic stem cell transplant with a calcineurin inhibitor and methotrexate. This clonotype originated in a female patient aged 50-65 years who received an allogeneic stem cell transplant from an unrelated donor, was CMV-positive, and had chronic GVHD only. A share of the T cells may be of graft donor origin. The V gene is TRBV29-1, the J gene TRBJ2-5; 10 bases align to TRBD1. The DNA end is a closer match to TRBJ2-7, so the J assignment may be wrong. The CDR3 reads CSVQDRGSYEQYF. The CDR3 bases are TGCAGCGTTCAGGACAGGGGGAGTTACGAGCAGTACTTC.